This T cell receptor (beta chain) was found in a study of vaccination effects on CD4 cells after COVID-19. With the ViraFEST assay, the study expanded antigen-specific CD4+ T cells using viral peptide pools, then sequenced them. Having been cultured for around ten days, the cells underwent CD4+ T cell isolation. The participants, recipients of two vaccine doses, got either BNT162b2 or mRNA-1273. The CDR3 loop spans 12 amino acids. V gave up 2 bases and J gave up 2 bases, with 6 bases separating them. Germline values: CDR1 SQVTM, CDR2 ANQGSEA. Sequencing used immunoSEQ multiplex PCR; TCRdb keeps in-frame clones, though not all of them. Here the sample spans 15,000 to 20,000 clones, 75% to 80% being singletons. Note on this clone: Its antigen remains unidentified.

This specimen consisted of CD4+ T cells from PBMCs cultured with HCoV-NL63 spike peptides, obtained after COVID-19 vaccination. The chain joins TRBV29-1 to TRBJ1-1; D not resolved. The TCR was taken from a human donor who received a COVID-19 vaccine. CDR3 coding DNA: TGCAGCGTTGAAAAGTCCAACACTGAAGCTTTCTTT. Its translation is CSVEKSNTEAFF.